This T cell receptor (beta chain) was obtained from a study of response to subunit inactivated influenza vaccine. The CDR3 totals 13 residues. V shed 3 bases and J shed 1 base, with 9 bases lying between them. Germline CDR1 reads GTSNPN; CDR2 reads SVGIG (reference sequence). MiXCR, applied by TCRdb to the RT-PCR reads, yields one record per CDR3 protein. This table holds some 570,000 distinct CDR3 sequences, 11% found once. A few counts support this clonotype. The data were also submitted as part of a second study, on T cells expressing NK-cell markers. That work contributes: As the method of synthesis, 5'RACE template switching with UMIs yielded TCR beta cDNA. It was sorted CD3+CD56+NKG2C+, CD3+CD56+NKG2C- and CD3+CD56-NKG2C+ T cells that supplied the TCR beta repertoires. Sequencing covered eight donors, seven HCMV-seropositive and one seronegative. In more than 5 donors, dominant CD3+CD56+NKG2C+ clonotypes ranked among the top 10 CD8+ clonotypes.

The origin of this receptor is a man aged 50 to 59 who received an inactivated influenza vaccine. The input for sequencing was PBMCs from blood, taken on the day of vaccination. The rearrangement joins TRBV30 to TRBJ2-5; D ambiguous. The CDR3: CAWRLPGQETQYF. CDR3 nucleotides: TGTGCCTGGAGACTGCCGGGCCAAGAGACCCAGTACTTC. Full variable domain (rest looked up from reference TRBV30 and TRBJ2-5): SQTIHQWPATLVQPVGSPLSLECTVEGTSNPNLYWYRQAAGRGLQLLFYSVGIGQISSEVPQNLSASRPQDRQFILSSKKLLLSDSGFYLCAWRLPGQETQYFGPGTRLLVL.